These 24 T cell receptor beta chains came from one sample sequenced in a study of CD8 T cells in ankylosing spondylitis. TCRdb re-analysed the 5' RACE reads in MiXCR, keeping a single row per CDR3 protein. The data show roughly 230,000 distinct CDR3 sequences, 8% to 11% seen once. Sequenced: blood, either unsorted or a sorted T cell fraction (not recorded which). The origin of the receptors is a male donor with ankylosing spondylitis or in good health (not recorded which).

This clonotype has at least ten counts. The chain combines TRBV3-1 with TRBJ1-6; 9 bases agree with TRBD1. This CDR3 region has 16 residues. After removal of 3 bases from V and 4 bases from J, the junction contained 4 bases not matched to a gene. Germline loops: CDR1 LGHDT, CDR2 YNNKEL (reference sequence). The CDR3 loop reads CASSQAGTGYNSPLHF. The CDR3 DNA follows: TGTGCCAGCAGCCAGGCCGGGACAGGGTATAATTCACCCCTCCACTTT. The complete variable domain, with remaining parts taken from reference TRBV3-1 and TRBJ1-6, reads DTAVSQTPKYLVTQMGNDKSIKCEQNLGHDTMYWYKQDSKKFLKIMFSYNNKELIINETVPNRFSPKSPDKAHLNLHINSLELGDSAVYFCASSQAGTGYNSPLHFGNGTRLTVT.

In its sample, this clonotype was seen many times. V gene TRBV20-1 combines with J gene TRBJ2-1; D may be TRBD1 or TRBD2 (6 bases each). CDR3 length equals 15 residues. In germline, CDR1 is DFQATT, CDR2 SNEGSKA (reference sequence). Trimming removed 1 base from V and 5 bases from J, with 15 bases in between. This CDR3 reads CSARGGTGANNEQFF. In DNA, the CDR3 is TGCAGTGCTAGAGGGGGTACGGGGGCGAACAATGAGCAGTTCTTC.

This clonotype appeared a few times. The CDR3 spells CASSPGFGVPKGDTQYF. The CDR3 DNA sequence: TGTGCCAGCAGCCCCGGTTTCGGGGTTCCCAAGGGGGATACGCAGTATTTT. The chain recombines TRBV7-9 with TRBJ2-3; D possibly matches TRBD1 or TRBD2 (5 bases each). The germline CDR1 and CDR2 sequences are SEHNR and FQNEAQ (reference sequence). The CDR3 has 17 residues. The V end lost 5 bases, the J end lost 6 bases, and 24 bases lay between the germline ends. Full variable domain (outside the CDR3, taken from reference TRBV7-9 and TRBJ2-3): DTGVSQNPRHKITKRGQNVTFRCDPISEHNRLYWYRQTLGQGPEFLTYFQNEAQLEKSRLLSDRFSAERPKGSFSTLEIQRTEQGDSAMYLCASSPGFGVPKGDTQYFGPGTRLTVL.

This clonotype was recorded many times. The J gene is TRBJ1-4, the V gene TRBV20-1, with D unclear. The CDR3 contains 15 residues. Germline V gene sequence: CDR1 DFQATT, CDR2 SNEGSKA (reference sequence). V lost 3 bases to trimming and J lost 1 base, with 12 bases between them. CDR3 coding DNA: TGCAGTGCTAGGAAAAACACCCTAACTAATGAAAAACTGTTTTTT. This encodes CSARKNTLTNEKLFF.

In its sample, this clonotype was seen many times. CDR3 bases: TGTGCCAGCAGTTGGAGGGACACCACAGATACGCAGTATTTT. Translating gives CASSWRDTTDTQYF. The V gene is TRBV12-3 or TRBV12-4, the J gene TRBJ2-3; D is possibly TRBD1 or TRBD2 (6 bases each). V was cut by 4 bases and J by 2 bases, with 10 bases left in between. This CDR3 has 14 residues.

This clonotype was detected ten times or more. The genes are TRBV7-2 and TRBJ2-3; either TRBD1 or TRBD2 may fit D (5 bases each). Trimming shortened V by 1 base and J by 6 bases, and 20 bases separated the two germline ends. The CDR3 consists of 17 residues. Germline CDR1 and CDR2: SGHTA and FQGNSA. CDR3 coding DNA: TGTGCCAGCAGCTTAGGAGGGTTGGGGACCCAGAAGGATACGCAGTATTTT. This sequence encodes CASSLGGLGTQKDTQYF.

There are a few counts of this clonotype. CDR3 region: CASSFGTGGMGELFF. CDR3 DNA sequence: TGTGCCAGCAGCTTTGGGACAGGGGGCATGGGGGAGCTGTTTTTT. The chain has TRBV7-9 and TRBJ2-2; 12 positions match TRBD1. The V and J ends lost 3 bases and 8 bases, in that order; junction bases with no gene match: 4. Germline CDR1 reads SEHNR; CDR2 reads FQNEAQ (reference sequence). CDR3 length: 15 amino acids.

This clonotype was seen a few times. The rearrangement uses TRBV6-1 and TRBJ2-7, with 8 bases aligning to TRBD2. CDR3 size: 15 residues. Germline V gene sequence: CDR1 MNHNS, CDR2 SASEGT. With 5 bases clipped from V and 4 bases from J, the junction kept 10 bases outside the gene matches. For the CDR3, the DNA is TGTGCCAGCAGTCTGCGGGGGGAGAAGTTGTACGAGCAGTACTTC. It specifies CASSLRGEKLYEQYF.

This clonotype was seen repeatedly, ten times or more. The chain couples TRBV12-3 or TRBV12-4 to TRBJ2-1; no clear D gene. Trimming stripped 2 bases from V and 2 bases from J, with 10 bases between. The CDR3 runs to 15 residues. CDR3 coding DNA: TGTGCCAGCAGTTTATTAGTCTCCCCCTACAATGAGCAGTTCTTC. Protein: CASSLLVSPYNEQFF.

The chain is built from TRBV5-1 and TRBJ2-7, with a weak D call TRBD2 (5 bases). Between the trimmed V and J ends, which lost 7 bases and 7 bases, there was a span of 12 bases. Per germline, CDR1 SGHRS and CDR2 YFSETQ. The CDR3 has 11 residues. The CDR3 region is CASGKGAEQYF. CDR3 sequence (DNA): TGCGCCAGCGGAAAGGGAGCGGAGCAGTACTTC.

This clonotype occurred many times. The CDR3 loop reads CASSKTQWASPYGYTF. Here the CDR3 DNA reads TGTGCCAGCAGTAAAACCCAGTGGGCGAGCCCCTATGGCTACACCTTC. J is TRBJ1-2 and V is TRBV12-3 or TRBV12-4; D call uncertain. The ends were cut back, 5 bases at V and 4 bases at J, with 20 bases in the middle. This CDR3 contains 16 residues.

At least ten counts were recorded for this clonotype. This chain links TRBV19 with TRBJ2-3, with D maybe TRBD2 (5 bases). The CDR3 has 14 amino acids. V lost 4 bases to trimming and J lost 8 bases, with 16 bases between them. Looked up from germline, CDR1 is LNHDA and CDR2 is SQIVND (reference sequence). The CDR3 bases are TGTGCCAGTAGTAGTGGACGGGGTGAGGGTACGCAGTATTTT. Its protein product is CASSSGRGEGTQYF.

This chain uses TRBV11-1 with TRBJ2-7, with TRBD2 matching over 9 bases. Germline V lookup: CDR1 SGHAT, CDR2 FQDESV (reference sequence). CDR3 length: 18 amino acids. The V segment lost 5 bases and the J segment 4 bases; nucleotides outside the gene matches: 18. CDR3 sequence reads: CASSPRRIAGEQRYEQYF. The CDR3 nucleotides read TGTGCCAGCAGCCCTCGAAGGATAGCGGGGGAGCAAAGATACGAGCAGTACTTC. Based on the CDR3 plus reference TRBV11-1 and TRBJ2-7, the full variable domain is EAEVAQSPRYKITEKSQAVAFWCDPISGHATLYWYRQILGQGPELLVQFQDESVVDDSQLPKDRFSAERLKGVDSTLKIQPAELGDSAMYLCASSPRRIAGEQRYEQYFGPGTRLTVT.

The rearrangement joins TRBV6-5 to TRBJ2-1; TRBD2 aligns across 10 bases. Per the germline V gene, CDR1 is MNHEY and CDR2 is SVGAGI. CDR3 size: 15 residues. The V and J ends lost 2 bases and 12 bases, in that order; junction bases with no gene match: 10. The CDR3 here is CASSYDSGRALRQFF. The CDR3 region has the DNA TGTGCCAGCAGTTACGACAGCGGGAGGGCCCTCAGGCAGTTCTTC.

With regard to this clonotype: Since a much larger clone is just one base distant, this may be a read error. The genes are TRBV4-2 and TRBJ1-5; D might be TRBD1 (6 bases). Germline values: CDR1 LGHNA, CDR2 YNFKEQ. The CDR3 length is 18 residues. V shed 1 base and J shed 3 bases, with 19 bases lying between them. This CDR3 is CASSQVTGTLNNNQPQHF. CDR3 nucleotide sequence: TGTGCCAGCAGCCAAGTTACAGGGACGCTCAATAACAATCAGCCCCAGCATTTT.

The CDR3 region has the DNA TGTGCCAGCAGTTTGGGACTAGCCCGGAGCGGCAAAAACATTCAGTACTTC. As protein: CASSLGLARSGKNIQYF. This rearrangement joins TRBV6-5 to TRBJ2-4; 9 bases are shared with TRBD2. J was trimmed by 3 bases and V by 4 bases; bases with no gene match: 10. Germline CDR1 is MNHEY and CDR2 is SVGAGI. The CDR3 extends over 17 amino acids.

This clonotype was seen ten or more times. This chain joins TRBV5-1 and TRBJ2-2; D is tentatively TRBD1 or TRBD2 (5 bases each). The CDR3 runs 15 residues. CDR1 is SGHRS, CDR2 YFSETQ, per germline. Deletions cut 4 bases from V and 0 bases from J, with 10 bases between. The CDR3: CASSPTGPNTGELFF. DNA of the CDR3: TGCGCCAGCAGCCCGACGGGGCCGAACACCGGGGAGCTGTTTTTT.

In this sample, this clonotype turned up many times. The V gene is TRBV12-3 or TRBV12-4, the J gene TRBJ2-3; perhaps TRBD2 as D (6 bases). With 6 bases removed from V and 2 bases from J, the gap between germline ends came to 15 bases. The CDR3 spans 15 residues. The CDR3 sequence is CASRPGGRATDTQYF. The CDR3 bases are TGTGCCAGCAGGCCCGGAGGGCGGGCCACAGATACGCAGTATTTT.

This clonotype was picked up many times. The rearrangement uses TRBV5-4 and TRBJ1-4, with TRBD1 matching 7 bases. This CDR3 is 15 amino acids long. CDR1 is SGHNT and CDR2 is YYREEE in the germline V gene (reference sequence). The junction had 6 bases not matched to a gene; V was cut back by 4 bases and J by 3 bases. The CDR3 reads CASSTDGTANEKLFF. CDR3 nucleotides: TGTGCCAGCAGCACCGACGGGACAGCTAATGAAAAACTGTTTTTT. The whole variable domain, remainder taken from reference TRBV5-4 and TRBJ1-4, is ETGVTQSPTHLIKTRGQQVTLRCSSQSGHNTVSWYQQALGQGPQFIFQYYREEENGRGNFPPRFSGLQFPNYSSELNVNALELDDSALYLCASSTDGTANEKLFFGSGTQLSVL.

The chain carries TRBV11-3 and TRBJ1-6; D gene unclear. CDR3 size: 16 residues. Germline V gene lookup returns CDR1 SGHNT and CDR2 YENEEA. V was trimmed by 3 bases and J by 2 bases, leaving 11 bases between them. CDR3 region: CASSFNWRTYNSPLHF. In DNA form, the CDR3 reads TGTGCCAGCAGCTTCAATTGGAGGACCTATAATTCACCCCTCCACTTT.

Ten or more counts support this clonotype. The gene calls are TRBV29-1 and TRBJ2-5, with 15 bases fitting TRBD2. V lost 6 bases to trimming and J lost 4 bases; unmatched junction nucleotides: 3. The CDR3 is made up of 14 amino acids. The germline CDR1 and CDR2 sequences are SQVTM and ANQGSEA. CDR3 DNA sequence: TGCAGCGTGGGGACTAGCGGGGGGAGAGAGACCCAGTACTTC. Amino acids: CSVGTSGGRETQYF.

The V call is TRBV11-2, the J call TRBJ1-6; D remains ambiguous. V shed 0 bases and J shed 10 bases, with 13 bases lying between them. Germline V lookup: CDR1 SGHAT, CDR2 FQNNGV. This CDR3 spans 15 amino acids. CDR3 region: CASSLDGATPSPLHF. The CDR3 DNA sequence: TGTGCCAGCAGCTTAGATGGCGCGACCCCCTCACCCCTCCACTTT.

In its sample, this clonotype was seen many times. The genes are TRBV3-1 and TRBJ2-2; 9 bases map to TRBD2. Germline values: CDR1 LGHDT, CDR2 YNNKEL (reference sequence). This CDR3 has 16 residues. Trimming cost V 0 bases and J 5 bases; bases outside gene matches: 4. CDR3 in amino acids: CASSQEGLAGTGELFF. The CDR3 coding sequence is TGTGCCAGCAGCCAAGAAGGGCTAGCGGGGACCGGGGAGCTGTTTTTT.

This clonotype was recorded many times. The genes are TRBV7-2 and TRBJ1-4; D uncertain. The CDR3 contains 14 residues. V lost 3 bases, J lost 4 bases, and 9 bases lay in between. The germline gives CDR1 SGHTA, CDR2 FQGNSA. CDR3 sequence (DNA): TGTGCCAGCAGCTTGAGGACCCGTAATGAAAAACTGTTTTTT. Encoded protein: CASSLRTRNEKLFF.